Reported below is one T cell receptor beta chain. The antigen remains unidentified. Assay used: immunoSEQ multiplex PCR; TCRdb lists only in-frame clones, some missing. The sample includes more than 30,000 clones, about 89% of them seen just once. The data were obtained in a study of STAT5B mutations in CD4+ large granular lymphocyte leukemia. Study results and limitations: The CD4+ versus CD8+ T-LGLL clonality difference may reflect limited sample size. Compared with healthy controls (2/35), patient top clones favored TRBV06 (8/27). Patient CD4-sorted repertoires looked more clonal than healthy CD4+ repertoires, even without putative leukemic clones.

V lost 4 bases to trimming and J lost 3 bases, with 13 bases between them. The CDR3 spans 14 residues. Germline V gives CDR1 LNHDA, CDR2 SQIVND (reference sequence). The TCR sequence derives from a human donor in good health. The sample comprised CD4+ T cells from blood buffy coats. V usage is TRBV19 and J usage is TRBJ2-7; no clear D gene. This CDR3 reads CASSRTVGDYEQYF. For the CDR3, the DNA is TGTGCCAGTAGTAGAACAGTTGGGGACTACGAGCAGTACTTC.